This TCR beta chain was captured by sequencing in a study of blood T cell repertoires in COVID-19. Overall study: Acute and convalescent COVID-19 samples came from the United States, Italy and Spain. Sources were T cells, B-cell-depleted T cells, or PBMCs; the material itself was cDNA or gDNA.

Looked up from germline, CDR1 is LGHDT and CDR2 is YNNKEL (reference sequence). Trimming cost V 0 bases and J 1 base, with 12 bases left between them. The CDR3 spans 16 residues. This clone was observed once. Authors' methods: Amplification of reference gene primers was used by the study to estimate nucleated cell counts. Repertoires were generated with immunoSEQ multiplex PCR, while TCRdb's copy carries only in-frame clones and drops some. That table supplies the V and J calls and clone size; D and trimming were determined from the DNA. The sample contains fewer than 250,000 clones, more than 80% of which appear only once.

Sequenced: peripheral blood. The receptor was isolated from a woman of 80 years or more with acute or convalescent COVID-19. This chain connects TRBV3-1 (or the pseudogene TRBV3-2) to TRBJ1-1, with D possibly being TRBD1 (5 bases). CDR3 nucleotides: TGTGCCAGCAGCCAAGAAGAGCGACAGACGAACACTGAAGCTTTCTTT. It is translated as CASSQEERQTNTEAFF.